Following are 14 T cell receptor beta chains from one sample sequenced in a study of CD8+ T cells in alopecia areata. Extraction of RNA preceded its reverse transcription into cDNA, which served as the sequencing template. Clones were sequenced by immunoSEQ multiplex PCR, and TCRdb holds only the in-frame ones, with some missing. The table shows 150,000 or so clones, with about 87% occurring only once. Sequencing used CD8+ T cells sorted from blood, obtained at week 0. The receptors here all came from a human donor with alopecia areata.

The chain couples TRBV6-1 to TRBJ2-1; the D gene is possibly TRBD2 (5 bases). This CDR3 comprises 15 residues. CDR1 and CDR2 (germline): MNHNS, SASEGT. V was cut by 6 bases and J by 5 bases, with 17 bases left in between. CDR3 protein: CASSPIRGGDNEQFF. The CDR3 DNA is TGTGCCAGCAGCCCCATCCGAGGAGGAGACAATGAGCAGTTCTTC.

The count of this clone is one. The chain has TRBV4-1 and TRBJ2-1; D is ambiguous. Germline CDR1 and CDR2: MGHRA and YSYEKL. The CDR3 covers 14 residues. V gave up 2 bases and J gave up 5 bases, with 10 bases separating them. The CDR3 spells CASSQPLGNNEQFF. CDR3 DNA: TGCGCCAGCAGCCAACCCCTTGGCAACAATGAGCAGTTCTTC.

Here the CDR3 DNA reads TGCGCCAGCAGTCAATCGGAGACATCTAATCAGCCCCAGCATTTT. It codes for CASSQSETSNQPQHF. The chain has TRBV23-1 and TRBJ1-5; unclear D gene. TRBV23-1 falls under the ORF class, with uncertain function. The V and J ends lost 0 bases and 4 bases respectively, with 10 bases between them. The CDR3 has 15 residues.

With regard to this clone: Additional DNA sequences in this sample encode the identical CDR3. J is TRBJ2-1 and V is TRBV9, with 7 nucleotides matching TRBD1. This CDR3 region has 12 residues. Germline lookup yields CDR1 SGDLS and CDR2 YYNGEE. Unmatched junction bases numbered 3, after V lost 4 bases and J lost 8 bases. CDR3 sequence: CASSPQGDEQFF. CDR3 bases: TGTGCCAGCAGCCCCCAGGGGGATGAGCAGTTCTTC.

The rearrangement links TRBV15 to TRBJ2-2, with D tentatively TRBD1 (5 bases). Between the trimmed V and J ends, which lost 5 bases and 0 bases, there was a span of 7 bases. CDR1 and CDR2 from the germline V gene are LNHNV and YYDKDF (reference sequence). CDR3 length: 14 amino acids. The CDR3 here is CATSLDTNTGELFF. Written as DNA, the CDR3 is TGTGCCACCAGCTTGGACACGAACACCGGGGAGCTGTTTTTT. Supplemented by reference TRBV15 and TRBJ2-2, the full variable domain reads DAMVIQNPRYQVTQFGKPVTLSCSQTLNHNVMYWYQQKSSQAPKLLFHYYDKDFNNEADTPDNFQSRRPNTSFCFLDIRSPGLGDTAMYLCATSLDTNTGELFFGEGSRLTVL.

The chain carries TRBV5-4 and TRBJ1-1; D is undetermined. Germline V gives CDR1 SGHNT, CDR2 YYREEE (reference sequence). Trimming removed 1 base at V and 2 bases at J, with 9 bases between. This CDR3 comprises 14 residues. In DNA, the CDR3 is TGTGCCAGCAGCTTGAGCCCACCTAACACTGAAGCTTTCTTT. Translating gives CASSLSPPNTEAFF.

J is TRBJ2-1 and V is TRBV7-8; 9 bases match TRBD1. With V trimmed by 1 base and J by 8 bases, 3 bases remained unmatched. Germline loops: CDR1 SGHVS, CDR2 FQNEAQ. The CDR3 consists of 14 residues. The CDR3: CASSLVGQGYEQFF. The CDR3 DNA is TGTGCCAGCAGCTTAGTGGGACAGGGTTATGAGCAGTTCTTC. Full variable domain (missing parts from reference TRBV7-8 and TRBJ2-1): GAGVSQSPRYKVAKRGQDVALRCDPISGHVSLFWYQQALGQGPEFLTYFQNEAQLDKSGLPSDRFFAERPEGSVSTLKIQRTQQEDSAVYLCASSLVGQGYEQFFGPGTRLTVL.

V usage is TRBV10-3 and J usage is TRBJ2-3, with D possibly being TRBD2 (6 bases). V was shortened by 10 bases and J by 0 bases, with 17 bases between the two germline ends. Germline-derived CDR1 and CDR2 are ENHRY and SYGVKD. This CDR3 has 15 residues. The CDR3 here is CATRDAGRSTDTQYF. The CDR3 DNA reads TGTGCCACCAGAGATGCGGGACGGAGCACAGATACGCAGTATTTT.

The count of this clone is one. The V and J genes are TRBV6-6 and TRBJ2-7; 7 bases are shared with TRBD1. Germline assignment: CDR1 MNHNY and CDR2 SVGAGI (reference sequence). With 4 bases clipped from V and 2 bases from J, the junction kept 5 bases outside the gene matches. The CDR3 runs to 14 residues. The CDR3 nucleotides read TGTGCCAGCAGTTCGCGACAGGGACCCTACGAGCAGTACTTC. It encodes CASSSRQGPYEQYF.

The V call is TRBV7-9, the J call TRBJ2-1; the match to TRBD2 covers 8 bases. This CDR3 comprises 16 residues. Germline assignment: CDR1 SEHNR and CDR2 FQNEAQ (reference sequence). The V and J ends lost 7 bases and 7 bases, in that order; junction bases with no gene match: 15. This chain's CDR3 is CASTGQDRERGNEQFF. Written as DNA, the CDR3 is TGTGCCAGCACGGGCCAAGACCGAGAGCGGGGGAATGAGCAGTTCTTC.

The chain recombines TRBV23-1 with TRBJ1-1, with D perhaps matching TRBD1 (6 bases). Being an ORF, TRBV23-1 has a function that is uncertain. The CDR3 length is 13 residues. With 10 bases removed from V and 0 bases from J, the gap between germline ends came to 12 bases. As DNA, the CDR3 is TGCGCCAACTCGACAGGAATGAACACTGAAGCTTTCTTT. Translation gives CANSTGMNTEAFF.

The V call is TRBV5-8, the J call TRBJ2-1; 9 positions agree with TRBD1. Germline CDR1 reads SGHTS; CDR2 reads YDEGEE. V dropped 0 bases and J dropped 7; count of bases not matched to a gene: 5. This CDR3 is built from 15 residues. The CDR3 DNA follows: TGTGCCAGCAGCTTGGGACAGGGGGGAGGGAATGAGCAGTTCTTC. The encoded protein is CASSLGQGGGNEQFF.

The chain combines TRBV6-5 with TRBJ2-7; D is unclear. CDR3 length equals 11 residues. The V gene's germline CDR1 is MNHEY and CDR2 SVGAGI. V was shortened by 6 bases and J by 5 bases, with 8 bases between the two germline ends. The CDR3 spells CASSLLNEQYF. The CDR3 nucleotides are TGTGCCAGCAGCCTATTAAACGAGCAGTACTTC.

This clone came up a few times. The chain combines TRBV30 with TRBJ2-1, with 13 nucleotides matching TRBD2. Trimming took 2 bases from V and 3 from J; bases not matched to a gene: 4. CDR1 and CDR2 from the germline V gene are GTSNPN and SVGIG (reference sequence). CDR3 size: 16 residues. This CDR3 reads CAWSPGLAGVYNEQFF. CDR3 DNA sequence: TGTGCCTGGAGTCCCGGACTAGCGGGGGTCTACAATGAGCAGTTCTTC.